The rows below give T cell receptor beta chains drawn from one sample of a study of patients and donors after allogeneic stem cell transplantation. TCRdb reprocessed the RT-PCR reads via MiXCR and lists one record per CDR3 protein. The sample lists about 960,000 distinct CDR3 sequences; approximately 19% were seen once. The sequenced material came from blood, either unsorted or a sorted T cell fraction (not recorded which). These receptors came from a human donor who was either an allogeneic HSCT recipient or a stem cell or donor lymphocyte infusion donor (not recorded which). It is not recorded whose cells these are; they may come from a transplant donor. Each CDR3 is given with its conserved first and last residue. D genes are given only for firm matches. Clone size is shown for a subset of rows, as once, few, many or a class of expanded clone.

>few|TRBV27|TRBJ1-4|14|NA
TGTGCCAGCAGTCCACAGGGAAGAAGAGAAAAACTGTTTTTT
CASSPQGRREKLFF
>NA|TRBV7-2|TRBJ1-5|14|NA
TGTGCCAGCAGCCGACGGGAGGGAGATCAGCCCCAGCATTTT
CASSRREGDQPQHF
>many|TRBV12-3/TRBV12-4|TRBJ2-7|15|NA
TGTGCCAGCAGACACAACAGGGTACGGCCTGGCGAGCAGTACTTC
CASRHNRVRPGEQYF
>NA|TRBV11-2|TRBJ2-3|15|NA
TGTGCCAGCAGCCGAGGGGGGGGGCGCCCAGATACGCAGTATTTT
CASSRGGGRPDTQYF
>NA|TRBV12-3/TRBV12-4|TRBJ1-3|17|NA
TGTGCCAGCAGTCCCCCCCGGGGGCTTAGCTCTGGAAACACCATATATTTT
CASSPPRGLSSGNTIYF
>NA|TRBV25-1|TRBJ2-1|15|NA
TGTGCCAGCAGTCGAGGGGACATCCGACCATATGAGCAGTTCTTC
CASSRGDIRPYEQFF
>NA|TRBV5-6|TRBJ2-2|17|TRBD1
TGTGCCAGCAGCCTGCTTCCGGGGACAGGGGGCACCGGGGAGCTGTTTTTT
CASSLLPGTGGTGELFF
>few|TRBV20-1|TRBJ2-1|11|TRBD2
TGCAGTGCTGAATTAGCGGGGTCGCAGTTCTTC
CSAELAGSQFF
>NA|TRBV5-1|TRBJ2-3|14|NA
TGCGCCAGCAGCCTTGATAGGTTCTTGAATACGCAGTATTTT
CASSLDRFLNTQYF
>NA|TRBV20-1|TRBJ2-7|12|NA
TGCAGTGCTATGGCCACATCCTACGAGCAGTACTTC
CSAMATSYEQYF
>NA|TRBV5-1|TRBJ2-5|16|TRBD2
TGCGCCAGCAGCTTGGAGGCTAGCGGGTCCGGGGAGACCCAGTACTTC
CASSLEASGSGETQYF
>NA|TRBV5-6|TRBJ2-5|13|NA
TGTGCCAGCAGCTTGCCTACGGGATTTAAGATGTACTTC
CASSLPTGFKMYF
>many|TRBV12-3/TRBV12-4|TRBJ2-6|16|TRBD2
TGTGCCAGCAGTTTAACGGGAGGGGCTGGGGCCAACGTCCTGACTTTC
CASSLTGGAGANVLTF
>many|TRBV11-2|TRBJ2-1|14|NA
TGTGCCAGCATCCGAGGGATCCCCTACAATGAGCAGTTCTTC
CASIRGIPYNEQFF
>few|TRBV20-1|TRBJ2-5|15|NA
TGCAGTGGGGGGGGGACATTGGGCCCTAGGGAGACCCAGTACTTC
CSGGGTLGPRETQYF
>NA|TRBV20-1|TRBJ2-4|15|NA
TGCAGTGCTAGGGGGGAACCGGGACAAAGAAACATTCAGTACTTC
CSARGEPGQRNIQYF
>few|TRBV6-1|TRBJ1-1|14|NA
TGTGCCAGCAGGGAGGGTACCCCGAACACTGAAGCTTTCTTT
CASREGTPNTEAFF
>NA|TRBV4-1|TRBJ1-2|13|NA
TGCGCCAGCAGCCAAGCTTCGGGGGGAGGCTACACCTTC
CASSQASGGGYTF
>few|TRBV2|TRBJ1-5|14|TRBD1
TGTGCCAGCAAACCACAGGGGATCAATCAGCCCCAGCATTTT
CASKPQGINQPQHF
>many|TRBV13|TRBJ2-1|15|TRBD1
TGTGCCAGCAGCTCCCCGGGACAGGGGGGATTTGAGCAGTTCTTC
CASSSPGQGGFEQFF
>few|TRBV5-1|TRBJ2-2|16|TRBD2
TGCGCCAGCAGCTTGGCAAATAGCGGGAGCACCGGGGAGCTGTTTTTT
CASSLANSGSTGELFF
>few|TRBV10-3|TRBJ1-6|17|NA
TGTGCCATCAGCGAAAGACCCCCCTCGTCCTATAATTCACCCCTCCACTTT
CAISERPPSSYNSPLHF
>many|TRBV12-3/TRBV12-4|TRBJ1-6|17|TRBD1
TGTGCCAGCAGCAAAAGGACAGGGCTAGGGAGGAGCTCACCCCTCCACTTT
CASSKRTGLGRSSPLHF
>few|TRBV20-1|TRBJ2-4|14|NA
TGCAGTGCTTCATACGGGGCAGCCAAAAACATTCAGTACTTC
CSASYGAAKNIQYF
>NA|TRBV24-1|TRBJ2-1|20|TRBD2
TGTGCCACCAGTGACTATAGGACTAGCGGGAGACGTTCGGGATACAATGAGCAGTTCTTC
CATSDYRTSGRRSGYNEQFF
>NA|TRBV4-3|TRBJ2-5|15|NA
TGCGCCAGCAGCCAGGGGACCGGACAGTGGGAGACCCAGTACTTC
CASSQGTGQWETQYF
>NA|TRBV15|TRBJ1-2|13|NA
TGTGCCACCAGCAGAGAGTTTTCGGCATCCGGCACCTTC
CATSREFSASGTF
>NA|TRBV10-3|TRBJ1-5|13|NA
TGTGCCATCGGGGCAGTAGCAAATCAGCCCCAGCATTTT
CAIGAVANQPQHF
>few|TRBV20-1|TRBJ2-3|16|TRBD2
TGCAGTGCTAGAGCTTTAGCGGGTCTCTACACAGATACGCAGTATTTT
CSARALAGLYTDTQYF
>once|TRBV6-5|TRBJ2-5|15|NA
TGTGCCAGCAGTTACGCGGACCATCTGGAAGAGACCCAGTACTTC
CASSYADHLEETQYF
>NA|TRBV12-3/TRBV12-4|TRBJ2-2|15|NA
TGTGCCAGCAGTTTGGTGGGAAAGGGCACCGGGGAGCTGTTTTTT
CASSLVGKGTGELFF
>few|TRBV29-1|TRBJ1-2|17|TRBD1
TGCAGCGTTGAAGATATGCGGATACAGGGGGTTAGCTATGGCTACACCTTC
CSVEDMRIQGVSYGYTF
>few|TRBV4-2|TRBJ2-7|15|TRBD1
TGTGCCAGCAGCCCCCTCCCAGGACAGGCCTACGAGCAGTACTTC
CASSPLPGQAYEQYF
>few|TRBV4-2|TRBJ2-2|13|NA
TGTGCCAGCAGCCAAGAGAAGGGCGGGGAGCTGTTTTTT
CASSQEKGGELFF
>NA|TRBV2|TRBJ2-7|14|TRBD1
TGTGCCAGCAGTGACCCCGGGACAGGGCGCGAGCAGTACTTC
CASSDPGTGREQYF
>NA|TRBV7-9|TRBJ2-3|16|NA
TGTGCCAGCAGCATAATAAGCGGGCGAGCCACAGATACGCAGTATTTT
CASSIISGRATDTQYF
>few|TRBV5-8|TRBJ2-2|17|NA
TGTGCCAGCAGATTGGGGCTTTCAACTCGGAACACCGGGGAGCTGTTTTTT
CASRLGLSTRNTGELFF
>few|TRBV7-8|TRBJ2-3|13|NA
TGTGCCAGCAGCCCGAACCGCAGAGATACGCAGTATTTT
CASSPNRRDTQYF
>NA|TRBV24-1|TRBJ2-3|13|TRBD2
TGTGCCACTCAGCGGGAGGGGACAGATACGCAGTATTTT
CATQREGTDTQYF
>NA|TRBV20-1|TRBJ2-7|12|NA
TGCAGTGCTAGTCATAGGTCCGCCGAGCAGTACTTC
CSASHRSAEQYF
>few|TRBV27|TRBJ2-2|16|TRBD1
TGTGCCAGCATCCCCCGGACAGGGCGGTACACCGGGGAGCTGTTTTTT
CASIPRTGRYTGELFF
>NA|TRBV6-2/TRBV6-3|TRBJ1-5|16|NA
TGTGCCAGCAGTTACTCCCGACCCGCGGGCAATCAGCCCCAGCATTTT
CASSYSRPAGNQPQHF
>NA|TRBV6-2/TRBV6-3|TRBJ2-3|16|TRBD2
TGTGCCAGCGGGGAAAAGCGGGGGGCATTCACAGATACGCAGTATTTT
CASGEKRGAFTDTQYF
>NA|TRBV6-1|TRBJ1-1|14|NA
TGTGCCAGCAGCCCCTTCGGGGAGAACACTGAAGCTTTCTTT
CASSPFGENTEAFF
>many|TRBV5-1|TRBJ2-2|16|NA
TGCGCCAGCAGCTTTGAGAAGCTCGCGAACACCGGGGAGCTGTTTTTT
CASSFEKLANTGELFF
>NA|TRBV12-3/TRBV12-4|TRBJ1-6|15|NA
TGTGCCAGCAGTCCTTACCTAGACAGGAATTCACCCCTCCACTTT
CASSPYLDRNSPLHF
>NA|TRBV12-3/TRBV12-4|TRBJ1-6|14|NA
TGTGCCAGCAGACTTAAAACAGGGAATTCACCCCTCCACTTT
CASRLKTGNSPLHF
>NA|TRBV3-1|TRBJ1-1|13|NA
TGTGCCAGCAACCAGAGGGGGAACACTGAAGCTTTCTTT
CASNQRGNTEAFF
>NA|TRBV7-9|TRBJ2-1|11|NA
TGTGCCAGCGCGGCGGACAATGAGCAGTTCTTC
CASAADNEQFF
>NA|TRBV4-2|TRBJ1-1|17|TRBD1
TGTGCCAGCAGCCAAGATTCGGCAGGGGGAGTTAGGACTGAAGCTTTCTTT
CASSQDSAGGVRTEAFF
>few|TRBV10-3|TRBJ1-2|13|TRBD1
TGTGCCATCACGGCGCAGGGGGCGTTTGGCTACACCTTC
CAITAQGAFGYTF
>many|TRBV12-3/TRBV12-4|TRBJ1-2|11|NA
TGTGCCAGCAGCTCCCCGGATGGCTACACCTTC
CASSSPDGYTF
>NA|TRBV12-5|TRBJ2-1|14|NA
TGTGCTAGTGGTTTGTCCCCCAGATACAATGAGCAGTTCTTC
CASGLSPRYNEQFF
>many|TRBV27|TRBJ1-6|12|NA
TGTGCCAGCAGTTTACTTAATTCACCCCTCCACTTT
CASSLLNSPLHF
>NA|TRBV6-5|TRBJ2-5|14|TRBD2
TGTGCCAGCAGTTACGCGGGGGGGCGAGAGACCCAGTACTTC
CASSYAGGRETQYF
>NA|TRBV6-5|TRBJ2-1|17|TRBD2
TGTGCCAGCAGTTATGGGCTAGCGGGAGTTGCCTACAATGAGCAGTTCTTC
CASSYGLAGVAYNEQFF